The 25 T cell receptor beta chains reported below all come from one sample, sequenced in a study of cytomegalovirus exposure and HLA in healthy donors. In the PCR, 60 Vbeta and 13 Jbeta primers were used. TCRdb's table, derived via immunoSEQ multiplex PCR, lists solely in-frame clones and lacks some. The table includes about 160,000 clones, around 80% detected once. The material sequenced was PBMCs. The receptors originated from a man in his forties in good health and CMV-seronegative.

The chain couples TRBV5-8 to TRBJ2-5, with D perhaps TRBD1 (6 bases). V was cut by 4 bases and J by 2 bases, with 18 bases left in between. The CDR3 loop spans 16 amino acids. Germline V gives CDR1 SGHTS, CDR2 YDEGEE. The CDR3 protein is CASSQGRVGRQETQYF. The CDR3 nucleotides are TGTGCCAGCAGCCAGGGGCGGGTGGGACGGCAAGAGACCCAGTACTTC.

The CDR3, as DNA: TGTGCCAGCAGCGGGGGGGGACTAGCGGGCCACAATGAGCAGTTCTTC. Amino acids: CASSGGGLAGHNEQFF. The chain couples TRBV7-2 to TRBJ2-1; TRBD2 matches at 12 bases. CDR3 size: 16 residues. V shed 5 bases, J shed 5 bases, and the junction held 7 bases outside the gene matches. Looked up from germline, CDR1 is SGHTA and CDR2 is FQGNSA.

Only a few counts were recorded for this clone. This chain joins TRBV9 and TRBJ1-2; D is unclear. The V end lost 3 bases, the J end lost 8 bases, and 14 bases lay between the germline ends. There are 13 residues in the CDR3. Germline loops: CDR1 SGDLS, CDR2 YYNGEE. The CDR3 spells CASSGSNREGYTF. In DNA, the CDR3 is TGTGCCAGCAGCGGCTCGAATCGAGAGGGCTACACCTTC.

This chain connects TRBV19 to TRBJ2-1; 9 bases are shared with TRBD1. Germline CDR1 LNHDA, CDR2 SQIVND (reference sequence). The CDR3 has 13 amino acids. J gave up 8 bases and V 5 bases, and 4 bases lay outside the gene matches. This CDR3 reads CASSPGQGYEQFF. The CDR3 coding sequence is TGTGCCAGTAGTCCGGGACAGGGCTATGAGCAGTTCTTC.

The rearrangement joins TRBV7-6 to TRBJ1-2, with a weak D call TRBD1 (6 bases). V dropped 8 bases and J dropped 5 bases, with 33 bases sitting between them. Per the germline V gene, CDR1 is SGHVS and CDR2 is FNYEAQ. The CDR3 covers 19 residues. The CDR3 is CASEGFGGGPGSETYGYTF. CDR3 DNA sequence: TGTGCCAGCGAGGGTTTTGGCGGGGGGCCTGGATCAGAAACTTATGGCTACACCTTC.

This chain connects TRBV7-9 to TRBJ1-2, with a possible D match to TRBD1 (5 bases). In germline, CDR1 is SEHNR, CDR2 FQNEAQ (reference sequence). V gave up 4 bases and J gave up 4 bases, with 10 bases separating them. The CDR3 is made up of 13 amino acids. The CDR3 sequence is CASSYRLAYGYTF. The CDR3 nucleotides are TGTGCCAGCAGCTACAGGTTGGCCTATGGCTACACCTTC.

The V call is TRBV29-1, the J call TRBJ2-7; D not resolved. The ends were cut back, 3 bases at V and 0 bases at J, with 9 bases in the middle. Germline V gene lookup returns CDR1 SQVTM and CDR2 ANQGSEA. CDR3 length: 13 residues. CDR3 residues: CSVEMAGSYEQYF. In DNA, the CDR3 is TGCAGCGTTGAGATGGCAGGCTCCTACGAGCAGTACTTC.

The table lists this clone with a few counts. The V call is TRBV2, the J call TRBJ2-3; 9 nucleotides match TRBD2. CDR1 and CDR2 from the germline V gene are SNHLY and FYNNEI. The V and J ends lost 8 bases and 12 bases, in that order; junction bases with no gene match: 9. CDR3 length equals 12 residues. The CDR3 sequence: CASWTSATVQYF. The CDR3 DNA sequence: TGTGCCAGCTGGACTAGCGCGACAGTTCAGTATTTT.

The chain joins TRBV7-8 to TRBJ1-2; possible D gene TRBD1, 5 bases. CDR1 and CDR2 from the germline V gene are SGHVS and FQNEAQ. The V and J ends lost 4 bases and 8 bases respectively, with 8 bases between them. The CDR3 runs to 11 residues. The CDR3 coding sequence is TGTGCCAGCAGCTCCTCAGGGGGCTACACCTTC. This codes for CASSSSGGYTF.

The chain carries TRBV29-1 and TRBJ1-2; D call uncertain. The CDR3 is 15 residues long. Germline V lookup: CDR1 SQVTM, CDR2 ANQGSEA. V was cut by 4 bases and J by 0 bases, with 15 bases left in between. The CDR3 nucleotides are TGCAGCGTTGTATGGCGGCAGCCTTCTAACTATGGCTACACCTTC. Protein sequence: CSVVWRQPSNYGYTF.

J is TRBJ1-5 and V is TRBV28; D not resolved. V lost 6 bases, J lost 9 bases, and 18 bases lay in between. The length of the CDR3 is 14 residues. Germline CDR1 reads MDHEN; CDR2 reads SYDVKM. The CDR3 sequence: CASSPGEGSRPQHF. The CDR3 bases are TGTGCCAGCAGCCCCGGAGAAGGTTCCAGGCCCCAGCATTTT. The complete variable domain, with remaining parts taken from reference TRBV28 and TRBJ1-5, reads DVKVTQSSRYLVKRTGEKVFLECVQDMDHENMFWYRQDPGLGLRLIYFSYDVKMKEKGDIPEGYSVSREKKERFSLILESASTNQTSMYLCASSPGEGSRPQHFGDGTRLSIL.

The chain uses TRBV12-5 and TRBJ2-7; maybe TRBD1 (6 bases). The CDR3 is made up of 14 amino acids. V was clipped by 6 bases and J by 2 bases, with 14 bases between them. Germline-derived CDR1 and CDR2 are LGHNT and FRNRAP. In DNA, the CDR3 is TGTGCTAGTGGCTCCACAGGGAATCCCTACGAGCAGTACTTC. Residues: CASGSTGNPYEQYF.

This clone was seen a single time. The V call is TRBV2, the J call TRBJ2-7; 9 bases map to TRBD1. Trimming removed 4 bases from V and 2 bases from J; junction bases left unmatched: 3. Germline V gene sequence: CDR1 SNHLY, CDR2 FYNNEI. This CDR3 region has 14 residues. This chain's CDR3 is CASSGQGGPYEQYF. DNA for the CDR3: TGTGCCAGCAGTGGACAGGGGGGACCCTACGAGCAGTACTTC.

The chain links TRBV28 to TRBJ2-2, with D tentatively TRBD2 (6 bases). Germline CDR1 is MDHEN and CDR2 is SYDVKM. V lost 10 bases to trimming and J lost 7 bases, with 19 bases between them. The CDR3 is 14 residues long. The CDR3 nucleotides are TGTGCCACCCTCCCCACTAGCTGGGACGGGGAGCTGTTTTTT. Its protein is CATLPTSWDGELFF. The whole variable domain, remainder taken from reference TRBV28 and TRBJ2-2, is DVKVTQSSRYLVKRTGEKVFLECVQDMDHENMFWYRQDPGLGLRLIYFSYDVKMKEKGDIPEGYSVSREKKERFSLILESASTNQTSMYLCATLPTSWDGELFFGEGSRLTVL.

This chain connects TRBV7-2 to TRBJ2-7; D perhaps matches TRBD1 (6 bases). The CDR3 is 14 amino acids. CDR1 SGHTA and CDR2 FQGNSA come from the germline V gene. The ends were cut back, 1 base at V and 1 base at J, with 8 bases in the middle. Written as DNA, the CDR3 is TGTGCCAGCAGCTTAGAGGACAGATCCTACGAGCAGTACTTC. It is translated as CASSLEDRSYEQYF.

A single count supports this clone. The gene calls are TRBV5-1 and TRBJ2-7, with D maybe TRBD1 (5 bases). CDR3 size: 14 residues. The germline CDR1 and CDR2 sequences are SGHRS and YFSETQ. V lost 0 bases and J lost 1, with 8 bases in between. The CDR3 sequence is CASSLGTLSYEQYF. CDR3 in DNA: TGCGCCAGCAGCTTGGGGACACTTTCCTACGAGCAGTACTTC.

The V gene is TRBV7-2, the J gene TRBJ2-3; no definite D call. Per the germline V gene, CDR1 is SGHTA and CDR2 is FQGNSA. With 5 bases removed from V and 3 bases from J, the gap between germline ends came to 3 bases. The CDR3 loop spans 11 amino acids. As DNA, the CDR3 is TGTGCCAGCAGCCCTACAGATACGCAGTATTTT. Protein product: CASSPTDTQYF.

The chain combines TRBV19 with TRBJ2-3; TRBD2 matches 12 bases. There are 16 residues in the CDR3. CDR1 and CDR2 from the germline V gene are LNHDA and SQIVND (reference sequence). V shed 3 bases and J 4 bases; nucleotides not matched to a gene: 5. In DNA, the CDR3 is TGTGCCAGTAGTATGATGACTAGCGGGAGAGCAGATACGCAGTATTTT. Its translation is CASSMMTSGRADTQYF.

The chain joins TRBV6-1 to TRBJ2-7, with D hard to call. Germline CDR1 and CDR2: MNHNS and SASEGT. Trimming took 6 bases from V and 5 from J, leaving 8 bases between them. CDR3 size: 11 residues. The CDR3 reads CASSSFHEQYF. CDR3 bases: TGTGCCAGCAGCTCCTTCCACGAGCAGTACTTC.

The V and J genes are TRBV2 and TRBJ2-2; weak D call: TRBD2 (6 bases). CDR3 length: 15 residues. V was pared by 6 bases and J by 7 bases, with 18 bases between. The germline V gene encodes CDR1 SNHLY and CDR2 FYNNEI. CDR3 region: CASRGRDSYGGELFF. CDR3 bases: TGTGCCAGCAGGGGGCGGGACTCCTACGGCGGGGAGCTGTTTTTT.

This clone was counted only a few times. The chain recombines TRBV30 with TRBJ1-5; D remains unclear. CDR3 length: 14 amino acids. V was trimmed by 2 bases and J by 5 bases, leaving 13 bases between them. CDR1 GTSNPN and CDR2 SVGIG come from the germline V gene (reference sequence). CDR3 sequence: CAWSKRKADQPQHF. CDR3 DNA: TGTGCCTGGAGTAAGAGAAAGGCGGATCAGCCCCAGCATTTT.

The V gene is TRBV9, the J gene TRBJ2-5, with TRBD2 identical over 7 bases. The V and J ends lost 7 bases and 4 bases, in that order; junction bases with no gene match: 7. From germline, CDR1 is SGDLS and CDR2 YYNGEE. The CDR3 sequence is 13 residues long. CDR3 sequence (DNA): TGTGCCAGCGAGGGACCGGGGGGAGAGACCCAGTACTTC. It yields the protein CASEGPGGETQYF.

The CDR3 DNA is TGCGCCAGCAGCCCCCAGCGGGACTACTTCACCGGGGAGCTGTTTTTT. It specifies CASSPQRDYFTGELFF. This chain uses TRBV5-1 with TRBJ2-2, with 7 bases identical to TRBD2. The V segment lost 4 bases and the J segment 4 bases; nucleotides outside the gene matches: 10. Germline CDR1 SGHRS, CDR2 YFSETQ. There are 16 residues in the CDR3. Combining the CDR3 with reference TRBV5-1 and TRBJ2-2 gives the whole variable domain KAGVTQTPRYLIKTRGQQVTLSCSPISGHRSVSWYQQTPGQGLQFLFEYFSETQRNKGNFPGRFSGRQFSNSRSEMNVSTLELGDSALYLCASSPQRDYFTGELFFGEGSRLTVL.

The genes are TRBV28 and TRBJ2-3, with D possibly TRBD1 on 6 matching bases. CDR1 and CDR2 from the germline V gene are MDHEN and SYDVKM. The CDR3 contains 18 residues. Between the trimmed V and J ends, which lost 7 bases and 2 bases, there was a span of 25 bases. This CDR3 is CASNTRQADTDFTDTQYF. In nucleotides, the CDR3 is TGTGCCAGCAACACTCGACAGGCTGACACGGACTTCACAGATACGCAGTATTTT.

CDR3 protein: CASSLNRVNTEAFF. The CDR3 bases are TGTGCCAGCAGCTTAAACAGGGTGAACACTGAAGCTTTCTTT. This sequence joins TRBV7-8 and TRBJ1-1, with D perhaps matching TRBD1 (6 bases). V was pared by 2 bases and J by 0 bases, with 7 bases between. The CDR3 extends over 14 amino acids. Germline values: CDR1 SGHVS, CDR2 FQNEAQ. The complete variable domain, with remaining parts taken from reference TRBV7-8 and TRBJ1-1, reads GAGVSQSPRYKVAKRGQDVALRCDPISGHVSLFWYQQALGQGPEFLTYFQNEAQLDKSGLPSDRFFAERPEGSVSTLKIQRTQQEDSAVYLCASSLNRVNTEAFFGQGTRLTVV.